This TCR beta chain appears in the sequencing data of a study of T cells after yellow fever vaccination. The CDR3 spans 16 residues. CDR1 is KGHSH and CDR2 is LQKENI in the germline V gene. J gave up 5 bases and V 2 bases, and 6 bases lay outside the gene matches. Study-wide points: Subsequent to the booster, the majority of primary-vaccination clones reappeared (roughly 96% CD4, 70% to 90% CD8). Repertoires obtained by FACS sorting could include abundant clonotypes that entered as contaminants from the bulk population.

Notes on this clonotype: The antigen remains unidentified.

The 5'RACE template-switching step produced TCR cDNA and added a universal primer site and UMIs. TCRdb processed the 5' RACE reads anew with MiXCR; each CDR3 protein has one entry. The table lists 450,000 to 600,000 distinct CDR3 sequences, around 16% of them singletons, with around 16% in the top ten. The material was PBMCs, obtained 5 days after the first yellow fever vaccination. The clonotype originates from a man younger than 35 who received the YFV17D yellow fever vaccine. This chain joins TRBV18 and TRBJ1-6; 7 nucleotides agree with TRBD1. The CDR3 loop is CASSPGTATNNSPLHF. The CDR3 DNA reads TGTGCCAGCTCACCAGGGACAGCGACGAATAATTCACCCCTCCACTTT.